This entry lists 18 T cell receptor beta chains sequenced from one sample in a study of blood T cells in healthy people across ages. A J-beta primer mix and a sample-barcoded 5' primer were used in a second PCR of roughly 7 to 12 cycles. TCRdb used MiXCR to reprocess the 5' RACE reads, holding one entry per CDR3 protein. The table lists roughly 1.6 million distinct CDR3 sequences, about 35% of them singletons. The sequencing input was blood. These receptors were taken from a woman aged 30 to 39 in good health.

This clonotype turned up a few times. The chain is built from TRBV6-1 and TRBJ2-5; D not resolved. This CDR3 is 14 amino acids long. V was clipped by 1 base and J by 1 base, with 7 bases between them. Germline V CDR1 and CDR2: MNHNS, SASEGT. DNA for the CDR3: TGTGCCAGCAGTGAAGGGAGCATCCAAGAGACCCAGTACTTC. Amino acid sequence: CASSEGSIQETQYF.

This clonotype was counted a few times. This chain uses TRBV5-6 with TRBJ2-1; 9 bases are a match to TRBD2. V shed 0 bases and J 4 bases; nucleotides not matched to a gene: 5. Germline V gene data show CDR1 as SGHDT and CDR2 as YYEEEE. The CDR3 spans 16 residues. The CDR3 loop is CASSLDAGGLYNEQFF. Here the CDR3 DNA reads TGTGCCAGCAGCTTGGATGCGGGGGGGCTTTACAATGAGCAGTTCTTC.

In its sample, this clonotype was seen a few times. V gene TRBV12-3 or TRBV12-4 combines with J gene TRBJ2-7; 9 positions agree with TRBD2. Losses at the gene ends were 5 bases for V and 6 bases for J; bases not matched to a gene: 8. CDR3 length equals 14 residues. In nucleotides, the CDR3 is TGTGCCAGCAGTCGCCTAGCGGGAAAAGGCGAGCAGTACTTC. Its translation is CASSRLAGKGEQYF.

The DNA for the CDR3 is TGTGCCAGCAGCCTAGACCCGACAGGGCAGGGCACTGAAGCTTTCTTT. It encodes CASSLDPTGQGTEAFF. This chain joins TRBV3-1 and TRBJ1-1; 7 nucleotides agree with TRBD1. Germline CDR1 LGHDT, CDR2 YNNKEL (reference sequence). The CDR3 runs to 16 residues. Trimming removed 4 bases from V and 4 bases from J; junction bases left unmatched: 12.

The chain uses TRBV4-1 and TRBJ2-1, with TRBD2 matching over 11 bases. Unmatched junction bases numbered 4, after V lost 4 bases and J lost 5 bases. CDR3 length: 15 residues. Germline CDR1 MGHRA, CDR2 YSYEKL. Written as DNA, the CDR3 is TGCGCCAGCAGCCCTAGCGGGGGGTCCCACAATGAGCAGTTCTTC. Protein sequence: CASSPSGGSHNEQFF.

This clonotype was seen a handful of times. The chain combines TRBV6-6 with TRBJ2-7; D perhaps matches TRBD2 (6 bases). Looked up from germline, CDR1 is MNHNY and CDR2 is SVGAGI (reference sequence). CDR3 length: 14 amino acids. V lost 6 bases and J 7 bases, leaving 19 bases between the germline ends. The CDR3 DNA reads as TGTGCCAGCAGAACGGGGACGCCTGCGGGGGAGCAGTACTTC. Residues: CASRTGTPAGEQYF.

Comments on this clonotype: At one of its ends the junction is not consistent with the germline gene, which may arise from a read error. CDR3 coding DNA: TGTGCCAGCACCCAAGATACGACGCCCCACTATGGCTACACCTTC. Encoded protein: CASTQDTTPHYGYTF. The gene calls are TRBV14 and TRBJ1-2; no clear D. Germline CDR1 and CDR2: SGHDN and FVKESK. CDR3 length: 15 amino acids.

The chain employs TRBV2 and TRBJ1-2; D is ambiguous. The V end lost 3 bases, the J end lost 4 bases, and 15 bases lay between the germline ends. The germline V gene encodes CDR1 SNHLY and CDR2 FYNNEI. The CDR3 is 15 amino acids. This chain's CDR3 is CASSDVPGFSYGYTF. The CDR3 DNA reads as TGTGCCAGCAGTGATGTCCCGGGATTTAGCTATGGCTACACCTTC.

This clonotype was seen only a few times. CDR3 in amino acids: CASSTTLAGGSYNEQFF. CDR3 coding DNA: TGTGCCAGCAGCACCACATTAGCGGGGGGTTCCTACAATGAGCAGTTCTTC. The rearrangement uses TRBV7-9 and TRBJ2-1; TRBD2 agrees at 10 bases. Germline assignment: CDR1 SEHNR and CDR2 FQNEAQ (reference sequence). The V and J ends lost 5 bases and 1 base, in that order; junction bases with no gene match: 8. The CDR3 has 17 amino acids.

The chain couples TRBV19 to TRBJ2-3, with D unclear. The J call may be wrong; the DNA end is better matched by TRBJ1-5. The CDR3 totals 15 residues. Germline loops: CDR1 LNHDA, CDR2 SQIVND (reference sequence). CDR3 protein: CASSLKDGGTDTQHF. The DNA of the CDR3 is TGTGCCAGTAGCCTTAAGGACGGAGGCACAGATACGCAGCATTTT.

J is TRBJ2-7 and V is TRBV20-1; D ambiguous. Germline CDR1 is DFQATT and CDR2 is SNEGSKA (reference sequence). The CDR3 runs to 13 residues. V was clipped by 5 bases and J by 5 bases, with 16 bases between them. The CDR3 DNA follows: TGCAGTGCTGAGTTTGGGTCCGCCGACGAGCAGTACTTC. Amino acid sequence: CSAEFGSADEQYF.

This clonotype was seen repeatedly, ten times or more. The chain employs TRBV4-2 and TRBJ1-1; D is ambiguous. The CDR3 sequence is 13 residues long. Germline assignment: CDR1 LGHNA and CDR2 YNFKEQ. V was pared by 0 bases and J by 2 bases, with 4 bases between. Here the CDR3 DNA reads TGTGCCAGCAGCCAAGATACAAACACTGAAGCTTTCTTT. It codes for CASSQDTNTEAFF.

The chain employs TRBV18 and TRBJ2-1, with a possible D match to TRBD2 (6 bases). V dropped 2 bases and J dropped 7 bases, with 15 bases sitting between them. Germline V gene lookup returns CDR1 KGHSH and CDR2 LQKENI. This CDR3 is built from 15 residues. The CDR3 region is CASSPGPGVGNEQFF. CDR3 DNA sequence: TGTGCCAGCTCACCAGGCCCGGGGGTAGGGAATGAGCAGTTCTTC. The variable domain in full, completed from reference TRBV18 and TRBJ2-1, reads NAGVMQNPRHLVRRRGQEARLRCSPMKGHSHVYWYRQLPEEGLKFMVYLQKENIIDESGMPKERFSAEFPKEGPSILRIQQVVRGDSAAYFCASSPGPGVGNEQFFGPGTRLTVL.

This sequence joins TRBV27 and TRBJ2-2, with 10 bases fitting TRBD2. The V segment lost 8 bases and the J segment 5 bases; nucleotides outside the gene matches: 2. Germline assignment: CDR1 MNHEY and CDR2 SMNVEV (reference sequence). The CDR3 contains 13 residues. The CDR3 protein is CASGTSATGELFF. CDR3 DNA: TGTGCCAGCGGGACTAGCGCTACCGGGGAGCTGTTTTTT.

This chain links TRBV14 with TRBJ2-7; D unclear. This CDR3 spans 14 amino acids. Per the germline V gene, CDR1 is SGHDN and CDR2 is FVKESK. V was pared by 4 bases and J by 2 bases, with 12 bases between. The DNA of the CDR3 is TGTGCCAGCAGCCGCGTCGGGCCTACCTACGAGCAGTACTTC. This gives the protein CASSRVGPTYEQYF.

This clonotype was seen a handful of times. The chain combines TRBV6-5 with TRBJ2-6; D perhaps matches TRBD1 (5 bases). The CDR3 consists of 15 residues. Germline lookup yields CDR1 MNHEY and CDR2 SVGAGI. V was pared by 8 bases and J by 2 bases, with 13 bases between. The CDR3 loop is CASSQGNAGANVLTF. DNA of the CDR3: TGTGCCAGCTCCCAGGGAAACGCTGGGGCCAACGTCCTGACTTTC.

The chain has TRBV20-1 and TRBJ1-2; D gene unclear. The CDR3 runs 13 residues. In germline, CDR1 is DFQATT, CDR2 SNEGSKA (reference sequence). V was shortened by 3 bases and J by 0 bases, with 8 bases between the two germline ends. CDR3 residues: CSARGSTNYGYTF. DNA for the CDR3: TGCAGTGCTAGGGGCAGTACTAACTATGGCTACACCTTC.

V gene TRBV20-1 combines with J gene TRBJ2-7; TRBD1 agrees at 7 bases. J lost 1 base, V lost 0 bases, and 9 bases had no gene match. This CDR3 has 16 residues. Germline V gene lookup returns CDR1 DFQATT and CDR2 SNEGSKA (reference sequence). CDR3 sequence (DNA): TGCAGTGCTAGAGATCGGCGACAGGGAAGGTCCTACGAGCAGTACTTC. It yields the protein CSARDRRQGRSYEQYF.